What follows describes a single T cell receptor beta chain. Its antigen is as yet unknown. Every isolated RNA sample was fully reverse transcribed, so sequencing captured expressed TCRB transcripts. Clones were read by immunoSEQ multiplex PCR, and TCRdb kept only the in-frame ones, dropping some. The sample lists 400,000 or so clones, around 10% occurring once. This sample stems from a study of beta chain features in type 1 diabetes. Study in general: Patients were similar to healthy donors in age and gender (as well as in cell yields). Broader study findings: For Type 1 diabetes patients, all four CD4+ subsets carried TCRB CDR3s that were moderately but significantly shorter. Naive, central memory and Treg TCRB repertoires seemed to resemble each other more closely in patients than they did in healthy donors.

Using CD45RO/CCR7/CD25/CD127/CD95/CD27, CD4+ naive, central memory, regulatory and stem cell-like memory cells were sorted. J lost 1 base, V lost 6 bases, and 3 bases had no gene match. Germline loops: CDR1 MDHEN, CDR2 SYDVKM. This CDR3 is 15 amino acids long. The V gene is TRBV28, the J gene TRBJ2-3; 11 nucleotides match TRBD2. The sample taken for sequencing was central memory CD4+ T cells from blood. This sequence originates from a man younger than 45 with type 1 diabetes. In DNA form, the CDR3 reads TGTGCCAGCAGAGAACTAGCGGGAGGCACAGATACGCAGTATTTT. Translation: CASRELAGGTDTQYF. Full variable domain (outside the CDR3, taken from reference TRBV28 and TRBJ2-3): DVKVTQSSRYLVKRTGEKVFLECVQDMDHENMFWYRQDPGLGLRLIYFSYDVKMKEKGDIPEGYSVSREKKERFSLILESASTNQTSMYLCASRELAGGTDTQYFGPGTRLTVL.